Listed here are 5 T cell receptor beta chains from one sample, sequenced in a study of T cells after yellow fever vaccination. TCRdb independently ran MiXCR on the 5' RACE reads; one entry per CDR3 protein. This sample has some 220,000 distinct CDR3 sequences, with about 3% found just once. The source material was CD4+ T cells sorted from PBMCs, sampled 10 days after the yellow fever booster vaccination. The origin of the receptors is a man between 18 and 35 years old who received the YFV17D yellow fever vaccine.

The chain couples TRBV6-2 or TRBV6-3 to TRBJ2-3; 11 bases are a match to TRBD1. The V gene's germline CDR1 is MNHEY and CDR2 SVGEGT. V was pared by 4 bases and J by 5 bases, with 14 bases of the junction left unmatched. This CDR3 is built from 18 residues. CDR3 sequence reads: CASSSQNSPGQGGDTQYF. In DNA form, the CDR3 reads TGTGCCAGCAGTTCTCAAAACTCCCCGGGACAGGGGGGAGATACGCAGTATTTT.

This clonotype has at least ten counts. The rearrangement joins TRBV11-2 to TRBJ2-5; the D gene is possibly TRBD1 (5 bases). CDR1 and CDR2 (germline): SGHAT, FQNNGV. V dropped 4 bases and J dropped 5 bases, with 14 bases sitting between them. This CDR3 spans 14 amino acids. Written as DNA, the CDR3 is TGTGCCAGCAGCTCCTCCAGGGTGACGGAGACCCAGTACTTC. The encoded protein is CASSSSRVTETQYF.

This sequence joins TRBV4-3 and TRBJ2-1; 12 bases fit TRBD2. The CDR3 covers 17 residues. Germline CDR1 is LGHNA and CDR2 is YSLEER. J gave up 6 bases and V 1 base, and 7 bases lay outside the gene matches. CDR3 DNA: TGCGCCAGCAGCCAAGTCCTTAAGACTAGCGGGGGCAATGAGCAGTTCTTC. As protein: CASSQVLKTSGGNEQFF.

This clonotype was recorded many times. The V call is TRBV5-1, the J call TRBJ1-3; no firm D call. The germline gives CDR1 SGHRS, CDR2 YFSETQ. The CDR3 has 13 residues. Deletions cut 5 bases from V and 0 bases from J, with 6 bases between. CDR3 protein: CASRQFSGNTIYF. CDR3 coding DNA: TGCGCCAGCAGACAGTTCTCTGGAAACACCATATATTTT.

The chain carries TRBV7-2 and TRBJ2-2, with D possibly matching TRBD2 (7 bases). This CDR3 contains 16 residues. CDR1 and CDR2 from the germline V gene are SGHTA and FQGNSA. V shed 3 bases and J shed 0 bases, with 11 bases lying between them. The CDR3 loop is CASSFSGGPNTGELFF. The CDR3 bases are TGTGCCAGCAGCTTCTCGGGGGGCCCGAACACCGGGGAGCTGTTTTTT.